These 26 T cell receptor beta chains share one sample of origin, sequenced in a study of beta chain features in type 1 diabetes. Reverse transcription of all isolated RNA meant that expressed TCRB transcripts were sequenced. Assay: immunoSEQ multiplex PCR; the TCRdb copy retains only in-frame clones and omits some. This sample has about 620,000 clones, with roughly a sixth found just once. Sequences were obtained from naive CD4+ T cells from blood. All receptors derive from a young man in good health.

CDR3 coding DNA: TGTGCCAGTAGTCCTATGACAGGATACACCGGGGAGCTGTTTTTT. It yields the protein CASSPMTGYTGELFF. The V gene is TRBV19, the J gene TRBJ2-2; D is perhaps TRBD1 (6 bases). The CDR3 spans 15 residues. CDR1 and CDR2 (germline): LNHDA, SQIVND (reference sequence). Trimming pared 5 bases from V and 3 bases from J, leaving 13 bases between.

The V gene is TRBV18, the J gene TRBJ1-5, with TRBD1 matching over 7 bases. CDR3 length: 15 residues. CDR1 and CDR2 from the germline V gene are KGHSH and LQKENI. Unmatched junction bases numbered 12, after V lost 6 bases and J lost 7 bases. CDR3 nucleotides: TGTGCCAGCTCCTCCCAGGGGGTTGGGGGACAGCCCCAGCATTTT. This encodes CASSSQGVGGQPQHF.

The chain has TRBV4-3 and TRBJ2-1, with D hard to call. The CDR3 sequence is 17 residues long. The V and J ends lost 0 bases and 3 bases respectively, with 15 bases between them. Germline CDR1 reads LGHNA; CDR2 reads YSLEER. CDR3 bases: TGCGCCAGCAGCCAAGAGGTCTACGACACCCGCTACAATGAGCAGTTCTTC. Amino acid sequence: CASSQEVYDTRYNEQFF.

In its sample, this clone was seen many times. The CDR3 sequence: CASIPVQYF. CDR3 coding DNA: TGCGCCAGCATCCCGGTCCAGTACTTC. This chain connects TRBV23-1 to TRBJ2-5; D is ambiguous. TRBV23-1 is an open reading frame whose function is uncertain. This CDR3 is 9 amino acids long. V was pared by 7 bases and J by 10 bases, with 7 bases between.

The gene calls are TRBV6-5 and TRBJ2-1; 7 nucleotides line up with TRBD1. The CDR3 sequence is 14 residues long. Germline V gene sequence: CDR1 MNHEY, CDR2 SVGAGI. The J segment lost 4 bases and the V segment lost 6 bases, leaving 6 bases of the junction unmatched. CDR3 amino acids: CASRPDRVYNEQFF. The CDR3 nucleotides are TGTGCCAGCAGGCCAGACAGGGTATACAATGAGCAGTTCTTC.

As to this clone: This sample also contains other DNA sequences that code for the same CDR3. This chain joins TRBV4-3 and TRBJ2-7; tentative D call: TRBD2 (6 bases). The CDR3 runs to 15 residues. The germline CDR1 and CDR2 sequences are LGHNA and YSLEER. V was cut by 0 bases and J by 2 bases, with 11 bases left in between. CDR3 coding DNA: TGCGCCAGCAGCCAAGAATCGGGACTGACCTACGAGCAGTACTTC. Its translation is CASSQESGLTYEQYF.

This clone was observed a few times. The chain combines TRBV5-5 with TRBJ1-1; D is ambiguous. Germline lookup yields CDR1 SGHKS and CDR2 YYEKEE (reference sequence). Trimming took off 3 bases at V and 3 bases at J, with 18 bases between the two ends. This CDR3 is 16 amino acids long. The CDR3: CASSSGSWSSHTEAFF. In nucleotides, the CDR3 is TGTGCCAGCAGCTCGGGCAGCTGGAGTTCCCACACTGAAGCTTTCTTT.

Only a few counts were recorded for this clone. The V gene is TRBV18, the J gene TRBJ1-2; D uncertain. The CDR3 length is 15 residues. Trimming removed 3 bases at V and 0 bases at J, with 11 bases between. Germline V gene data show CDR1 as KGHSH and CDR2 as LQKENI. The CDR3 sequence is CASSPSSFPNYGYTF. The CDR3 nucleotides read TGTGCCAGCTCACCGTCCAGCTTCCCTAACTATGGCTACACCTTC. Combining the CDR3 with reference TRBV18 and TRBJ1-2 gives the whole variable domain NAGVMQNPRHLVRRRGQEARLRCSPMKGHSHVYWYRQLPEEGLKFMVYLQKENIIDESGMPKERFSAEFPKEGPSILRIQQVVRGDSAAYFCASSPSSFPNYGYTFGSGTRLTVV.

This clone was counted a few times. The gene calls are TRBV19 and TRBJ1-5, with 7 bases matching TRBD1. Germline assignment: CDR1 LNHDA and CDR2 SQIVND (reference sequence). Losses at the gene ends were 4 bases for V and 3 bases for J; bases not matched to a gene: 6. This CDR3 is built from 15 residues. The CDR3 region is CASSTRQGDNQPQHF. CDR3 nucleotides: TGTGCCAGTAGTACCAGACAGGGAGACAATCAGCCCCAGCATTTT.

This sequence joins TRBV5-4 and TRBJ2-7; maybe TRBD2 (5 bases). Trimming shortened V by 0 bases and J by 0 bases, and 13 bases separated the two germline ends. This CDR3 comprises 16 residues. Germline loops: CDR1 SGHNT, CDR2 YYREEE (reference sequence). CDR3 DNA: TGTGCCAGCAGCTTGGAGATTGGGAGCCGCTCCTACGAGCAGTACTTC. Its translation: CASSLEIGSRSYEQYF.

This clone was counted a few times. In nucleotides, the CDR3 is TGTGCCAGTAGTCCCGGGGGTGGACCCTACGAGCAGTACTTC. Translation: CASSPGGGPYEQYF. This sequence joins TRBV19 and TRBJ2-7; possibly TRBD2 for D (6 bases). The CDR3 runs to 14 residues. Germline V gene sequence: CDR1 LNHDA, CDR2 SQIVND (reference sequence). The V end was cut by 5 bases, the J end by 2 bases, with 13 bases between.

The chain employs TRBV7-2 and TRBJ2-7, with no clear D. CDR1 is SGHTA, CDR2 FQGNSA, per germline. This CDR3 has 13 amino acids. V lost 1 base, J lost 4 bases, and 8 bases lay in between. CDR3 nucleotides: TGTGCCAGCAGCTTAGAACTACCGTACGAGCAGTACTTC. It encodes CASSLELPYEQYF.

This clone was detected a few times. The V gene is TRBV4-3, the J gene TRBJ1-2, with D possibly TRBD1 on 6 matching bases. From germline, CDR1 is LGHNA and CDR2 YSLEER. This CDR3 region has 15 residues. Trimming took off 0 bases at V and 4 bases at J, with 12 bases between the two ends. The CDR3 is CASSQEGTPFYGYTF. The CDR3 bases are TGCGCCAGCAGCCAAGAAGGGACACCATTCTATGGCTACACCTTC.

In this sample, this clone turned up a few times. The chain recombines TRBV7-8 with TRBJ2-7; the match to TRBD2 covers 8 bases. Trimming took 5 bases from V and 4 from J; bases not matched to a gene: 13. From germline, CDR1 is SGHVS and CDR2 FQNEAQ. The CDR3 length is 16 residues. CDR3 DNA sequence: TGTGCCAGCAGCCCGCAATCCGGGAGCGGGAGATACGAGCAGTACTTC. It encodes CASSPQSGSGRYEQYF.

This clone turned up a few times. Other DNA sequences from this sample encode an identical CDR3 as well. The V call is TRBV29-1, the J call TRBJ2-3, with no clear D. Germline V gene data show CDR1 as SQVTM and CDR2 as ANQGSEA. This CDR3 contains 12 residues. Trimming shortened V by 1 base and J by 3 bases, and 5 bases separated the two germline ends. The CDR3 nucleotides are TGCAGCGTTGAAGCCCGAACAGATACGCAGTATTTT. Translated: CSVEARTDTQYF.

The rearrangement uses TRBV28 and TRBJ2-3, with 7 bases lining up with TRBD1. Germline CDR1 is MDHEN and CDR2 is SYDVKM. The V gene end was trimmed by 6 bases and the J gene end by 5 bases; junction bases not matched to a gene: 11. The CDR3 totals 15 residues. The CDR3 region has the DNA TGTGCCAGCAGAGACCAGGGGGTAGGGGTAGATACGCAGTATTTT. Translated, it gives CASRDQGVGVDTQYF.

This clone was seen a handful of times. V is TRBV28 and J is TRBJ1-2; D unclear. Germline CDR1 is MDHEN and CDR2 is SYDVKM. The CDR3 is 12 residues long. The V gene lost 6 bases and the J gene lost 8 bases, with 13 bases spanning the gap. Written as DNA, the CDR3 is TGTGCCAGCAGCCGTCGAGACGGCGGCTACACCTTC. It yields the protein CASSRRDGGYTF.

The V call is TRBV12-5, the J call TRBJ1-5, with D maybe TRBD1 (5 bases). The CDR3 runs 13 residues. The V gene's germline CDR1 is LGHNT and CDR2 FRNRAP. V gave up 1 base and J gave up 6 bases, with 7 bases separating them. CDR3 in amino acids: CASGLGGAQPQHF. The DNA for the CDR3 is TGTGCTAGTGGTTTGGGCGGGGCTCAGCCCCAGCATTTT.

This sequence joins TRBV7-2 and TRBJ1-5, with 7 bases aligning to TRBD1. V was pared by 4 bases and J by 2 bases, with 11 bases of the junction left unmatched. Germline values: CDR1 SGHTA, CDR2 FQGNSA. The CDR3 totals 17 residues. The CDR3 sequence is CASSSLQGGWGNQPQHF. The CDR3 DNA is TGTGCCAGCAGCTCACTCCAGGGGGGCTGGGGCAATCAGCCCCAGCATTTT.

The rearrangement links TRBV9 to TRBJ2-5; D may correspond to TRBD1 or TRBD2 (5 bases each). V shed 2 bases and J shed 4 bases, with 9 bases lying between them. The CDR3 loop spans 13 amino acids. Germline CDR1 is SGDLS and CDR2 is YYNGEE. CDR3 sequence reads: CASSVGTAETQYF. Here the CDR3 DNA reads TGTGCCAGCAGCGTCGGGACCGCAGAGACCCAGTACTTC.

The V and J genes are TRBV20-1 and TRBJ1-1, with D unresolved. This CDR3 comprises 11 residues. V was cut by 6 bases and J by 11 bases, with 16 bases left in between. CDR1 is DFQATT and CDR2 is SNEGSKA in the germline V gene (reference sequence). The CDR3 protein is CSAADRTLAFF. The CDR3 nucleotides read TGCAGTGCCGCCGATAGGACCTTGGCTTTCTTT.

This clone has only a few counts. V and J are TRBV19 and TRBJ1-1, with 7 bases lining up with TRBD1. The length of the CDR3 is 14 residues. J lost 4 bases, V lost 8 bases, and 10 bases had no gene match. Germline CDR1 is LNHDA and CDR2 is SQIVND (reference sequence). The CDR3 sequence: CASLKAGGSTEAFF. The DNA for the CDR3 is TGTGCCAGTCTTAAGGCAGGGGGAAGCACTGAAGCTTTCTTT.

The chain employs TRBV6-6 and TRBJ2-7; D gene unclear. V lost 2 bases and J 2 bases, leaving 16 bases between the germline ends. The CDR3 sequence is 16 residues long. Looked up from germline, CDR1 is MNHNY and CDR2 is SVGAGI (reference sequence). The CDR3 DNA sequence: TGTGCCAGCAGTTACAGTGTGACCACGCCACCCTACGAGCAGTACTTC. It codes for CASSYSVTTPPYEQYF.

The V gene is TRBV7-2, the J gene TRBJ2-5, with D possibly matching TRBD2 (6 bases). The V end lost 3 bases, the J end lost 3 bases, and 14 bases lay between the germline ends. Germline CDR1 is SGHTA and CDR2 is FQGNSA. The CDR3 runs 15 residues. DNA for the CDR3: TGTGCCAGCAGCTTCACCGGGACTGCTAAAGAGACCCAGTACTTC. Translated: CASSFTGTAKETQYF.

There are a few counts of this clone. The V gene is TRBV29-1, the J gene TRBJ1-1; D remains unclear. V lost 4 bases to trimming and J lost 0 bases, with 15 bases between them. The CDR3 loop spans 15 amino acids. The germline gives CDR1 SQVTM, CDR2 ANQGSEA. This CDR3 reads CSVGRRNTLNTEAFF. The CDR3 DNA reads TGCAGCGTTGGGCGACGGAACACCCTGAACACTGAAGCTTTCTTT.

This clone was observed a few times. The CDR3: CAWSPPQRATNEKLFF. DNA for the CDR3: TGTGCCTGGAGTCCCCCGCAGCGAGCAACTAATGAAAAACTGTTTTTT. The rearrangement links TRBV30 to TRBJ1-4; D remains ambiguous. From germline, CDR1 is GTSNPN and CDR2 SVGIG (reference sequence). Between the trimmed V and J ends, which lost 2 bases and 0 bases, there was a span of 13 bases. This CDR3 has 16 amino acids.